The 2 T cell receptor beta chains below were found in one sample sequenced in a study of blood T cell repertoires in COVID-19. Using immunoSEQ multiplex PCR, the repertoire was profiled, and TCRdb retains in-frame clones only, with some absent. The repertoire has roughly 340,000 clones, 90% to 95% of them found once; the top ten carry roughly 3.4%. Sequencing used peripheral blood. These receptors originate from a woman between 18 and 30 years old who had recovered from COVID-19.

The chain combines TRBV2 with TRBJ2-3; 8 bases line up with TRBD2. After removal of 8 bases from V and 0 bases from J, the junction contained 7 bases not matched to a gene. The CDR3 is 15 residues long. CDR1 and CDR2 from the germline V gene are SNHLY and FYNNEI. CDR3 DNA sequence: TGTGCCAGCCAGCCACTAGCGGCGAGCACAGATACGCAGTATTTT. It is translated as CASQPLAASTDTQYF.

In nucleotides, the CDR3 is TGTGCCATCAGGGGGACTAGCGGGAGTGGATATGAGCAGTTCTTC. Protein: CAIRGTSGSGYEQFF. The rearrangement joins TRBV10-3 to TRBJ2-1; 14 positions match TRBD2. Germline-derived CDR1 and CDR2 are ENHRY and SYGVKD. V dropped 6 bases and J dropped 8; count of bases not matched to a gene: 6. This CDR3 contains 15 residues.